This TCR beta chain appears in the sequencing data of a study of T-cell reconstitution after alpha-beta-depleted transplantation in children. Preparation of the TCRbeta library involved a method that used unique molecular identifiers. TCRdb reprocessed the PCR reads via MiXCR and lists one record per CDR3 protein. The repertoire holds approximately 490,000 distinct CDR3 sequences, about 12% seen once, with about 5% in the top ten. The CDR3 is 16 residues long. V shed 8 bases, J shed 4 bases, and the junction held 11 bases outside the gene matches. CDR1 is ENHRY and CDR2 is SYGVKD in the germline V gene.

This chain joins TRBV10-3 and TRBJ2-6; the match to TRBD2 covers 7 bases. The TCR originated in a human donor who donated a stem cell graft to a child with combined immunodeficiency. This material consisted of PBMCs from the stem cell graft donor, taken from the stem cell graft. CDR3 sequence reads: CAIGEGTATGANVLTF. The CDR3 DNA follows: TGTGCCATCGGGGAGGGGACGGCAACCGGGGCCAACGTCCTGACTTTC.